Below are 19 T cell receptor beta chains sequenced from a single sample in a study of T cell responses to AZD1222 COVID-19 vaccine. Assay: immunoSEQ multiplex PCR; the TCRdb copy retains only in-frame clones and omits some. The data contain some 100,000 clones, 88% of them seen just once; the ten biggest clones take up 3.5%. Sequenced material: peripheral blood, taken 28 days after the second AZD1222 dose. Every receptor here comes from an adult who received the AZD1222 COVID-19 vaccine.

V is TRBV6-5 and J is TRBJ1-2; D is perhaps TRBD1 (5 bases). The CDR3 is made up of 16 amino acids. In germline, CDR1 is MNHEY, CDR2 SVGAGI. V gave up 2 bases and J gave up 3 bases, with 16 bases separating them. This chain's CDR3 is CASSYRGGDRDYGYTF. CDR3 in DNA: TGTGCCAGCAGTTACCGCGGGGGGGATAGGGACTATGGCTACACCTTC.

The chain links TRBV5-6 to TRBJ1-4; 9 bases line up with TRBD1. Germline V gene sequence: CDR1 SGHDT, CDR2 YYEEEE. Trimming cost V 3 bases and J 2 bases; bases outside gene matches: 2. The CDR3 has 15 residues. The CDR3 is CASSYGQGTNEKLFF. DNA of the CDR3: TGTGCCAGCAGCTACGGACAGGGGACTAATGAAAAACTGTTTTTT. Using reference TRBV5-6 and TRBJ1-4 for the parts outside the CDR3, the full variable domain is DAGVTQSPTHLIKTRGQQVTLRCSPKSGHDTVSWYQQALGQGPQFIFQYYEEEERQRGNFPDRFSGHQFPNYSSELNVNALLLGDSALYLCASSYGQGTNEKLFFGSGTQLSVL.

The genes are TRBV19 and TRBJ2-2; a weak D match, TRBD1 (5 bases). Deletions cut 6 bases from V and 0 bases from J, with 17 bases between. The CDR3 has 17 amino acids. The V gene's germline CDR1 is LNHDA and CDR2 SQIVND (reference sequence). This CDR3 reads CASSLVPGSANTGELFF. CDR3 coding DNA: TGTGCCAGTAGCCTGGTGCCAGGGTCGGCGAACACCGGGGAGCTGTTTTTT. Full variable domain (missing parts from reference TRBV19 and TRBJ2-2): DGGITQSPKYLFRKEGQNVTLSCEQNLNHDAMYWYRQDPGQGLRLIYYSQIVNDFQKGDIAEGYSVSREKKESFPLTVTSAQKNPTAFYLCASSLVPGSANTGELFFGEGSRLTVL.

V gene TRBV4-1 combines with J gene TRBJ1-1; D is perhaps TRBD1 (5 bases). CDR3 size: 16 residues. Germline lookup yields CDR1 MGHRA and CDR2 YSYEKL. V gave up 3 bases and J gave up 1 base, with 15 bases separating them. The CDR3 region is CASSQVFRDSNTEAFF. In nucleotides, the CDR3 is TGCGCCAGCAGCCAGGTTTTTCGGGACTCGAACACTGAAGCTTTCTTT.

CDR3 in amino acids: CASSDIGGGSDEQFF. CDR3 sequence (DNA): TGTGCCAGCAGTGACATAGGAGGGGGCTCGGATGAGCAGTTCTTC. The chain couples TRBV6-4 to TRBJ2-1; D is possibly TRBD1 (7 bases). CDR3 length: 15 amino acids. The germline gives CDR1 MRHNA, CDR2 SNTAGT. The V gene lost 2 bases and the J gene lost 8 bases, with 16 bases spanning the gap.

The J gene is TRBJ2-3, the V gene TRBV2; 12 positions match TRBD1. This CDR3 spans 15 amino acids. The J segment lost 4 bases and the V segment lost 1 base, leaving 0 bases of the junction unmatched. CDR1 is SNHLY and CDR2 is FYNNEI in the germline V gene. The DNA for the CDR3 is TGTGCCAGCAGTGAAGGGGACAGGGGGCCAGATACGCAGTATTTT. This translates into CASSEGDRGPDTQYF.

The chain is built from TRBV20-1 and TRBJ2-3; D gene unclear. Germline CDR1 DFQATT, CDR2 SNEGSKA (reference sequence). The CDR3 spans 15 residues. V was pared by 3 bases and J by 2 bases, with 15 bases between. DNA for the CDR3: TGCAGTGCTAGTTACAATCGGGCTCACACAGATACGCAGTATTTT. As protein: CSASYNRAHTDTQYF.

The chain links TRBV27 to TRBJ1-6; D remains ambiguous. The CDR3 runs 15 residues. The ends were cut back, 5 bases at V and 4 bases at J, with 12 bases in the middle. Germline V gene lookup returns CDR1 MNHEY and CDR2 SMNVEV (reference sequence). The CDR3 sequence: CASSPTGLYNSPLHF. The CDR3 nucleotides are TGTGCCAGCAGTCCGACGGGTCTGTATAATTCACCCCTCCACTTT.

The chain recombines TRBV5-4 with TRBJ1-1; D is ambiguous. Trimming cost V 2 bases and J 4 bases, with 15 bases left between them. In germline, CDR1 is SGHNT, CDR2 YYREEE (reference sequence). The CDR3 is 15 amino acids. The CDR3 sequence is CASSFFRGRGTEAFF. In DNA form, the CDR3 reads TGTGCCAGCAGCTTTTTTCGCGGCCGGGGCACTGAAGCTTTCTTT.

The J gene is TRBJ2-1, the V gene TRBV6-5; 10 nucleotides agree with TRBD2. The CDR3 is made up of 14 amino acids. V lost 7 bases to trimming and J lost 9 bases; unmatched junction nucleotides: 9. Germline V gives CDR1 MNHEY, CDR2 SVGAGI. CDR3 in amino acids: CASNPAGGRAEQFF. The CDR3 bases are TGTGCCAGCAACCCAGCGGGGGGGCGGGCTGAGCAGTTCTTC.

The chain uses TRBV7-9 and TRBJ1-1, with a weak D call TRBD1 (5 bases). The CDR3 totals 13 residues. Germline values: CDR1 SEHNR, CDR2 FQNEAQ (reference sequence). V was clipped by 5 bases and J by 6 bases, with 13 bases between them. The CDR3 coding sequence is TGTGCCAGCAGCAGGGATCGGGGGGCTGAAGCTTTCTTT. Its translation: CASSRDRGAEAFF.

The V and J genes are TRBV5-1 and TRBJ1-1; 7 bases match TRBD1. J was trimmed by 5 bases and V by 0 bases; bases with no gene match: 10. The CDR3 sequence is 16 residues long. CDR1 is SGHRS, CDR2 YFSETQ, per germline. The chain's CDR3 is CASSLGGRGRNTEAFF. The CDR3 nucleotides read TGCGCCAGCAGCTTGGGAGGCAGGGGGAGGAATACTGAAGCTTTCTTT.

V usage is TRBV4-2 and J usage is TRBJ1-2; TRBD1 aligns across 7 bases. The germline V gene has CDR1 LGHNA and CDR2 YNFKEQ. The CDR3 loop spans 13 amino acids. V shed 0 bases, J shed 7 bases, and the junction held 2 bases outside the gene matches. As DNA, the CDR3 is TGTGCCAGCAGCCAAGAGAGGGGGCTTGGCTACACCTTC. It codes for CASSQERGLGYTF.

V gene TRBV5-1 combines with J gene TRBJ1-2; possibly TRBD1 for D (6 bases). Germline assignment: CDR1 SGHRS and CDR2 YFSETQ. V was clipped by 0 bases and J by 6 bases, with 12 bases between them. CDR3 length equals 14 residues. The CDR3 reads CASSLGGQSNGYTF. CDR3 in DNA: TGCGCCAGCAGCTTGGGTGGACAGTCAAATGGCTACACCTTC.

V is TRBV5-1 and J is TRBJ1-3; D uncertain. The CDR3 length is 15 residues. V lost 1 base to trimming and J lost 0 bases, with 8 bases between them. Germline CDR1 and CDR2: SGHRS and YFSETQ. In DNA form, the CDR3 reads TGCGCCAGCAGCTTGAGCAGCGGCTCTGGAAACACCATATATTTT. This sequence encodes CASSLSSGSGNTIYF.

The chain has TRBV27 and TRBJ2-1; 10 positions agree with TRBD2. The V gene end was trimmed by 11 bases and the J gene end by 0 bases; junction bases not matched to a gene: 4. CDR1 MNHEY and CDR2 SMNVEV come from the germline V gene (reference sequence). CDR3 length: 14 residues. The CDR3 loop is CAAASGSSYNEQFF. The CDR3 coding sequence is TGTGCCGCAGCTAGCGGGAGCTCCTACAATGAGCAGTTCTTC.

CDR3 region: CATSPEVRDSNGYTF. The CDR3 bases are TGTGCCACCAGCCCCGAAGTGCGGGACAGCAATGGCTACACCTTC. The chain links TRBV15 to TRBJ1-2; 7 bases fit TRBD1. This CDR3 has 15 amino acids. V dropped 5 bases and J dropped 6; count of bases not matched to a gene: 12. The germline V gene encodes CDR1 LNHNV and CDR2 YYDKDF (reference sequence).

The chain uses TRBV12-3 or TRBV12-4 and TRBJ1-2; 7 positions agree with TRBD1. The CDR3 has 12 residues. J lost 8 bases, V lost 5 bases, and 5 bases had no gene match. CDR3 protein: CASSRRTGGYTF. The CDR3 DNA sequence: TGTGCCAGCAGTCGAAGGACAGGAGGCTACACCTTC.

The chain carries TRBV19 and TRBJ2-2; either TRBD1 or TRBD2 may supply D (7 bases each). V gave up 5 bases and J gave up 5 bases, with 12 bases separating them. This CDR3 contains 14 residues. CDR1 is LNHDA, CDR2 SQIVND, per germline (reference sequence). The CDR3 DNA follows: TGTGCCAGTAGTGGCAGGGGGGGAACCGGGGAGCTGTTTTTT. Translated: CASSGRGGTGELFF.